The 25 T cell receptor beta chains in this list originate from one sample, sequenced in a study of CD8+ T cells in alopecia areata. As the sequencing template, cDNA was produced by extracting RNA and reverse transcribing it. The protocol was immunoSEQ multiplex PCR, while the TCRdb copy is restricted to in-frame clones and leaves out a portion. The sample includes roughly 110,000 clones, less than 90% of them seen just once. The sample's treatment: oral pan-JAK inhibitor, 5-10 mg twice daily. Sequenced material: CD8+ T cells sorted from blood, taken at week 24, from a patient treated with tofacitinib. Receptors were obtained from a human donor with alopecia areata.

The chain has TRBV4-1 and TRBJ2-2, with D tentatively TRBD2 (5 bases). Germline CDR1 reads MGHRA; CDR2 reads YSYEKL. This CDR3 is built from 16 residues. V shed 1 base and J shed 1 base, with 10 bases lying between them. The CDR3 region has the DNA TGCGCCAGCAGCCAAGGCTCGGGGAGGAACACCGGGGAGCTGTTTTTT. This encodes CASSQGSGRNTGELFF.

The rearrangement links TRBV7-2 to TRBJ2-3; D remains unclear. This CDR3 spans 16 amino acids. V was pared by 1 base and J by 2 bases, with 13 bases between. CDR1 is SGHTA and CDR2 is FQGNSA in the germline V gene. CDR3 DNA sequence: TGTGCCAGCAGCTTAGAGGATCCGAAATTCACAGATACGCAGTATTTT. Its protein product is CASSLEDPKFTDTQYF.

The table lists this clone with a few counts. The chain is built from TRBV29-1 and TRBJ2-2; D not certain. Germline V gives CDR1 SQVTM, CDR2 ANQGSEA. The CDR3 length is 12 residues. Trimming took 7 bases from V and 3 from J, leaving 9 bases between them. DNA of the CDR3: TGCAGCGCTTTTACGGACACCGGGGAGCTGTTTTTT. It codes for CSAFTDTGELFF.

This clone was counted a single time. This chain joins TRBV7-2 and TRBJ2-4; unclear D gene. The germline V and J ends were trimmed by 0 bases and 6 bases, with 0 bases remaining between them. There are 11 residues in the CDR3. Germline V gene sequence: CDR1 SGHTA, CDR2 FQGNSA. In DNA form, the CDR3 reads TGTGCCAGCAGCTTAGCAAACATTCAGTACTTC. The encoded protein is CASSLANIQYF.

This chain connects TRBV7-9 to TRBJ1-5; D not resolved. Trimming took 1 base from V and 0 from J, leaving 7 bases between them. The CDR3 consists of 15 residues. Germline V gene sequence: CDR1 SEHNR, CDR2 FQNEAQ (reference sequence). The CDR3 nucleotides are TGTGCCAGCAGCTTAGGCGGGTTTAGCAATCAGCCCCAGCATTTT. Translation: CASSLGGFSNQPQHF.

V is TRBV5-6 and J is TRBJ2-5, with unresolved D. Trimming took off 0 bases at V and 5 bases at J, with 11 bases between the two ends. The CDR3 is made up of 14 amino acids. The germline V gene has CDR1 SGHDT and CDR2 YYEEEE. CDR3 region: CASSLVRKKETQYF. DNA for the CDR3: TGTGCCAGCAGCTTGGTTCGGAAGAAGGAGACCCAGTACTTC.

This chain connects TRBV7-9 to TRBJ2-1; D is possibly TRBD1 (6 bases). The CDR3 contains 16 residues. Germline CDR1 SEHNR, CDR2 FQNEAQ (reference sequence). V was cut by 5 bases and J by 10 bases, with 24 bases left in between. The CDR3 is CASSATEGHALYEQFF. CDR3 bases: TGTGCCAGCAGCGCTACTGAGGGACACGCACTCTACGAGCAGTTCTTC.

J is TRBJ1-2 and V is TRBV27; D is unresolved. Germline V lookup: CDR1 MNHEY, CDR2 SMNVEV (reference sequence). The CDR3 length is 16 residues. V lost 3 bases and J 0 bases, leaving 14 bases between the germline ends. This CDR3 reads CASSFLGRRTNYGYTF. In DNA form, the CDR3 reads TGTGCCAGCAGTTTTCTGGGGAGGAGGACTAACTATGGCTACACCTTC.

The CDR3 DNA reads as TGTGCCAGCAGCAGACAGTTAAATTCACCCCTCCACTTT. Translated: CASSRQLNSPLHF. V and J are TRBV21-1 and TRBJ1-6; the table's D call, TRBD1, was not checked against the DNA. TRBV21-1 is reported as a pseudogene. This CDR3 contains 13 residues.

This clone is a singleton in its sample. The rearrangement uses TRBV5-1 and TRBJ1-1, with 7 bases matching TRBD1. CDR3 size: 11 residues. Germline V gene lookup returns CDR1 SGHRS and CDR2 YFSETQ. V shed 6 bases and J 9 bases; nucleotides not matched to a gene: 5. The DNA for the CDR3 is TGCGCCAGCACTTCGGGACAGAAAGCTTTCTTT. Its translation: CASTSGQKAFF. Combining the CDR3 with reference TRBV5-1 and TRBJ1-1 gives the whole variable domain KAGVTQTPRYLIKTRGQQVTLSCSPISGHRSVSWYQQTPGQGLQFLFEYFSETQRNKGNFPGRFSGRQFSNSRSEMNVSTLELGDSALYLCASTSGQKAFFGQGTRLTVV.

This clone showed up just once. The chain combines TRBV5-6 with TRBJ1-1, with no clear D. The CDR3 contains 15 residues. The germline V and J ends were trimmed by 7 bases and 0 bases, with 16 bases remaining between them. The germline CDR1 and CDR2 sequences are SGHDT and YYEEEE. CDR3 nucleotides: TGTGCCAGCGATCTTGTGGGGAGCATGAACACTGAAGCTTTCTTT. Translation gives CASDLVGSMNTEAFF.

The chain recombines TRBV13 with TRBJ2-3; TRBD2 matches 8 bases. Losses at the gene ends were 3 bases for V and 6 bases for J; bases not matched to a gene: 8. Germline-derived CDR1 and CDR2 are PRHDT and FYEKMQ (reference sequence). The CDR3 totals 15 residues. The CDR3 DNA reads TGTGCCAGCAGCTTTGCGCGGGGGGCGGAGGATACGCAGTATTTT. The encoded protein is CASSFARGAEDTQYF.

This chain uses TRBV6-5 with TRBJ2-3; D ambiguous. CDR1 and CDR2 from the germline V gene are MNHEY and SVGAGI. V lost 3 bases and J 0 bases, leaving 4 bases between the germline ends. The CDR3 extends over 13 amino acids. The CDR3 region has the DNA TGTGCCAGCAGTTATTATAGCACAGATACGCAGTATTTT. Translating gives CASSYYSTDTQYF.

The chain couples TRBV7-9 to TRBJ1-1; possibly TRBD1 for D (5 bases). Deletions cut 6 bases from V and 1 base from J, with 9 bases between. CDR3 length equals 13 residues. Germline-derived CDR1 and CDR2 are SEHNR and FQNEAQ (reference sequence). CDR3 nucleotide sequence: TGTGCCAGCAGTCCCGGGACGAACACTGAAGCTTTCTTT. Its protein product is CASSPGTNTEAFF.

V usage is TRBV30 and J usage is TRBJ2-2; 9 bases line up with TRBD2. V lost 3 bases, J lost 11 bases, and 10 bases stayed unmatched. Germline V gene sequence: CDR1 GTSNPN, CDR2 SVGIG (reference sequence). The CDR3 is made up of 14 amino acids. This CDR3 is CAWRLRGGVFELFF. DNA of the CDR3: TGTGCCTGGAGGCTTCGCGGGGGGGTTTTTGAGCTGTTTTTT. Together with reference TRBV30 and TRBJ2-2, the CDR3 gives the full variable domain: SQTIHQWPATLVQPVGSPLSLECTVEGTSNPNLYWYRQAAGRGLQLLFYSVGIGQISSEVPQNLSASRPQDRQFILSSKKLLLSDSGFYLCAWRLRGGVFELFFGEGSRLTVL.

The CDR3 loop reads CASGLGGTEAFF. The CDR3 DNA follows: TGTGCTAGTGGACTCGGCGGAACTGAAGCTTTCTTT. The chain couples TRBV12-5 to TRBJ1-1; D gene unclear. The V gene's germline CDR1 is LGHNT and CDR2 FRNRAP. V lost 6 bases and J 5 bases, leaving 10 bases between the germline ends. The CDR3 is 12 residues long.

The chain joins TRBV11-1 to TRBJ2-7; no definite D call. The CDR3 contains 13 residues. V was clipped by 1 base and J by 0 bases, with 4 bases between them. CDR1 SGHAT and CDR2 FQDESV come from the germline V gene (reference sequence). The CDR3 nucleotides are TGTGCCAGCAGCTTAGGGAGCTCCTACGAGCAGTACTTC. As protein: CASSLGSSYEQYF.

The chain uses TRBV7-9 and TRBJ1-2, with D maybe TRBD1 (5 bases). The CDR3 spans 14 residues. From germline, CDR1 is SEHNR and CDR2 FQNEAQ (reference sequence). Trimming cost V 1 base and J 6 bases, with 12 bases left between them. Written as DNA, the CDR3 is TGTGCCAGCAGCTTAGAGGCAGGGCGCAATGGCTACACCTTC. This translates into CASSLEAGRNGYTF.

This chain connects TRBV4-1 to TRBJ2-3; 12 nucleotides line up with TRBD2. The CDR3 runs to 16 residues. J was trimmed by 6 bases and V by 0 bases; bases with no gene match: 4. The germline CDR1 and CDR2 sequences are MGHRA and YSYEKL. This CDR3 reads CASSQDPSGGDDTQYF. The CDR3 DNA reads TGCGCCAGCAGCCAAGATCCTAGCGGGGGGGATGATACGCAGTATTTT.

The gene calls are TRBV4-1 and TRBJ2-7; D unclear. V was pared by 1 base and J by 3 bases, with 13 bases between. CDR1 and CDR2 (germline): MGHRA, YSYEKL. The CDR3 runs to 15 residues. This chain's CDR3 is CASSQGSLEVYEQYF. For the CDR3, the DNA is TGCGCCAGCAGCCAAGGAAGTCTAGAGGTCTACGAGCAGTACTTC.

The gene calls are TRBV6-5 and TRBJ2-3; 8 positions match TRBD2. Germline values: CDR1 MNHEY, CDR2 SVGAGI. CDR3 length: 15 residues. Trimming at V came to 6 bases and at J to 2 bases, leaving 7 bases not matched to a gene. As DNA, the CDR3 is TGTGCCAGCAGGGAGTTAGCGGGGTCCACAGATACGCAGTATTTT. Its translation: CASRELAGSTDTQYF.

The chain combines TRBV19 with TRBJ1-2; D gene ambiguous. Germline values: CDR1 LNHDA, CDR2 SQIVND (reference sequence). CDR3 length equals 16 residues. Trimming took off 3 bases at V and 0 bases at J, with 14 bases between the two ends. The CDR3 here is CASSIRATGANYGYTF. CDR3 nucleotide sequence: TGTGCCAGTAGTATCCGGGCGACTGGAGCTAACTATGGCTACACCTTC.

The rearrangement uses TRBV30 and TRBJ1-2; 7 positions agree with TRBD1. This CDR3 region has 12 residues. V was pared by 1 base and J by 8 bases, with 4 bases of the junction left unmatched. Germline V gene lookup returns CDR1 GTSNPN and CDR2 SVGIG (reference sequence). The CDR3 coding sequence is TGTGCCTGGAGTGACAACAGGGGAGGCTACACCTTC. Translation: CAWSDNRGGYTF.

A few counts support this clone. In DNA form, the CDR3 reads TGTGCCTGGAGTGTACTGGGTTTGAATGAGCAGTTCTTC. Protein sequence: CAWSVLGLNEQFF. The J gene is TRBJ2-1, the V gene TRBV30; D ambiguous. From germline, CDR1 is GTSNPN and CDR2 SVGIG (reference sequence). CDR3 size: 13 residues. The germline V and J ends were trimmed by 0 bases and 7 bases, with 10 bases remaining between them.

This clone was seen a handful of times. The rearrangement uses TRBV2 and TRBJ2-1; 8 bases match TRBD2. Germline V lookup: CDR1 SNHLY, CDR2 FYNNEI. Trimming cost V 4 bases and J 4 bases; bases outside gene matches: 6. The CDR3 loop spans 15 amino acids. CDR3 sequence (DNA): TGTGCCAGCAGTGTGGGTAGCGGGGAGTACAATGAGCAGTTCTTC. As protein: CASSVGSGEYNEQFF.